This TCR beta chain is from a study of blood T cell repertoires in COVID-19. About the study: Acute and convalescent COVID-19 samples came from the United States, Italy and Spain. T cells, B-cell-depleted T cells, or PBMCs provided the cDNA or gDNA that served as material.

This clone showed up many times. This CDR3 spans 12 amino acids. The germline V gene has CDR1 SGHRS and CDR2 YFSETQ. V gave up 5 bases and J gave up 5 bases, with 10 bases separating them. Per the original methods: Reference gene primer amplification yielded estimated nucleated cell counts. Method: immunoSEQ multiplex PCR; TCRdb's copy keeps in-frame clones and lacks some. Clonal size and the V and J genes are those of that table, whereas D and trimming came from the DNA. Among about 55,000 clones listed, approximately 82% were seen once. The material sequenced was peripheral blood. This sequence was found in a human donor in a cohort sampled during active or convalescent COVID-19. V usage is TRBV5-1 and J usage is TRBJ1-2, with a weak D call TRBD1 (6 bases). CDR3 loop: CASRQGEYGYTF. The CDR3 nucleotides read TGCGCCAGCAGACAGGGCGAGTATGGCTACACCTTC.